This T cell receptor (beta chain) was recorded in a study of cytotoxic CD8 clonotypes in ibrutinib-treated CLL. Turning to the study itself: Treatment had run for a median about 12 months, range 6 to 36, when response samples were taken. General study results and limits: An increase in clonality occurred at ibrutinib response, followed by a return toward baseline at progression. Public clonotypes were uncommon and contracted or stayed stable on treatment.

Concerning this clone: Its specificity is not known.

Sequencing used immunoSEQ multiplex PCR; TCRdb keeps in-frame clones, though not all of them. In the table there are about 86,000 clones, roughly 86% of which are singletons. This clonotype was sampled from a human donor with chronic lymphocytic leukemia. The sequences come from PBMCs, collected before ibrutinib treatment.

Here the CDR3 reads CASSVGTVGQPQHF. Here the CDR3 DNA reads TGTGCCAGCAGCGTAGGGACGGTGGGTCAGCCCCAGCATTTT. The rearrangement links TRBV9 to TRBJ1-5, with D unclear. Trimming took off 0 bases at V and 6 bases at J, with 10 bases between the two ends. This CDR3 spans 14 amino acids. Germline CDR1 reads SGDLS; CDR2 reads YYNGEE. The full variable domain, with the rest looked up from reference TRBV9 and TRBJ1-5, is DSGVTQTPKHLITATGQRVTLRCSPRSGDLSVYWYQQSLDQGLQFLIQYYNGEERAKGNILERFSAQQFPDLHSELNLSSLELGDSALYFCASSVGTVGQPQHFGDGTRLSIL.